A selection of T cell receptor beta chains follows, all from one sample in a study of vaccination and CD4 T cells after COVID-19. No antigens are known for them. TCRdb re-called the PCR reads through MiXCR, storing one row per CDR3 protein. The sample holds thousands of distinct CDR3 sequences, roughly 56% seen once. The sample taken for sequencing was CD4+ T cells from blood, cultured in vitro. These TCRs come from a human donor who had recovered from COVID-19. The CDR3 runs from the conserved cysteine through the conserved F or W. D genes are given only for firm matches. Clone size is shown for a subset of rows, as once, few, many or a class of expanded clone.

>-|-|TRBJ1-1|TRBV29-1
TGCAGCGTTGGGGCCCTGGGGATGAACACTGAAGCTTTCTTT
CSVGALGMNTEAFF
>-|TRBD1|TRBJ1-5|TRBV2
TGTGCCAGCAGTCCCGGGACAGGACCCGGGGGCAATCAGCCCCAGCATTTT
CASSPGTGPGGNQPQHF
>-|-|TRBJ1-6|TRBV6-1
TGTGCCAGCAGTGAAGGAGGAGGAAGAAGGCGTAATTCACCCCTCCACTTT
CASSEGGGRRRNSPLHF
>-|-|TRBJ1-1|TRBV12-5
TGTGCTAGTGGTTTGGAGAGTATCGGTACTGAAGCTTTCTTT
CASGLESIGTEAFF
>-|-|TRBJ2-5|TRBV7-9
TGTGCCAGCACCCCCTCATTCGGGACCCAGTACTTC
CASTPSFGTQYF
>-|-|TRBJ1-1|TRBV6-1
TGTGCCAGCAGATCGCCCGGACGCCTTGAGGCTTTCTTT
CASRSPGRLEAFF
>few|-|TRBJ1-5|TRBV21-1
TGTGCCAGCAGCAAAGAAGCGGGCAGGGGGGTTCAGCCCCAGCATTTT
CASSKEAGRGVQPQHF
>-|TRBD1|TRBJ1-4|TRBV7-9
TGTGCCAGCAGCTCCTCAAGGACAGGGCTGGGTGAAAAACTGTTTTTT
CASSSSRTGLGEKLFF
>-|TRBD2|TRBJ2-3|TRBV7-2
TGTGCCAGCAACCTAGCGGGGATTGATACGCAGTATTTT
CASNLAGIDTQYF
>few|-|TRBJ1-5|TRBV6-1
TGTGCCAGCGCCCCCGGGGGGGGGACCCAGCATTTT
CASAPGGGTQHF
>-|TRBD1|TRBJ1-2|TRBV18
TGTGCCAGCTCACATGACCGGGACAGGCCGGGTAGCGGCTTC
CASSHDRDRPGSGF
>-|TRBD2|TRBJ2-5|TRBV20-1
TGCAGTGCTAGAGATTTAGCGGGGGGGCGAGAGACCCAGTACTTC
CSARDLAGGRETQYF
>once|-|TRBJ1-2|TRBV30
TGTGCCTGGAGCCTCCGCATAGCTAACTATGGCTACACCTTC
CAWSLRIANYGYTF
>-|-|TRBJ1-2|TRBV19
TGTGCCAGTAGCACCCAGGGCCGACCGGTTTCGGGCTATGGCTACACCTTC
CASSTQGRPVSGYGYTF
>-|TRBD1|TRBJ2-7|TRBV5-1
TGCGCCAGCAGCGAGGGGACAGGGACCGGCGAGCAGTACTTC
CASSEGTGTGEQYF
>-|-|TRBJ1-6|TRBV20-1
TGCAGTGCTAGAGCCTTCTGGGATAATTCACCCCTCCACTTT
CSARAFWDNSPLHF
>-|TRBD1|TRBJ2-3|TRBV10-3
TGTGCCATCAGTGCGTCCGGGACAGGGGGCACAGATACGCAGTATTTT
CAISASGTGGTDTQYF
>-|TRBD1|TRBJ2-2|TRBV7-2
TGTGCCAGCAGCCTGGGACAGATAGCCACCGGGGAGCTGTTTTTT
CASSLGQIATGELFF
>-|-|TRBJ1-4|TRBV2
TGTGCCAGCACCAGGGATCATGAAAAACTGTTTTTT
CASTRDHEKLFF
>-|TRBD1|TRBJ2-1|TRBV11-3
TGTGCCAGCGGGACCCGACAGGGAGATTACAATGAGCAGTTCTTC
CASGTRQGDYNEQFF
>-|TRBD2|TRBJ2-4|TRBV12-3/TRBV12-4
TGTGCCAGCAGGATTAGCGGGGGGAGGAACATTCAGTACTTC
CASRISGGRNIQYF
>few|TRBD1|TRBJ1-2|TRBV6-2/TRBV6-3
TGTGCCAGCGGGGACCCCGGGACAGAGAATAATGGCTACACCTTC
CASGDPGTENNGYTF
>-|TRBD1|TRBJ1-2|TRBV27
TGTGCCAGCGGTTTAGCGACAGGGGGTAGTTATGGCTACACCTTC
CASGLATGGSYGYTF
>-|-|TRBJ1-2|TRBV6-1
TGTGCCAGCAGTGACCCCCAGGGCAGAGAGGTCGTCTATGGCTACACCTTC
CASSDPQGREVVYGYTF
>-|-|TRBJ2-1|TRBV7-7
TGTGCCAGCAGCCACAATTTGGGAAGTGAGCAGTTCTTC
CASSHNLGSEQFF
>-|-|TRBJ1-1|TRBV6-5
TGTGCCAGCAGTTCCACAGGGCCGGGCACTGAAGCTTTCTTT
CASSSTGPGTEAFF
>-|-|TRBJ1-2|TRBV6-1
TGTGCCAGCAGGGAGACAGCCACGGTCTATGGCTACACCTTC
CASRETATVYGYTF
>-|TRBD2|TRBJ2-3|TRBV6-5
TGTGCCAGCAGTTACTACGGGGGAGGGACAGATACGCAGTATTTT
CASSYYGGGTDTQYF
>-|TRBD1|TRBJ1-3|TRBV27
TGTGCCAGCAGCACGACAGGGGGCGTTTTTGGAAACACCATATATTTT
CASSTTGGVFGNTIYF
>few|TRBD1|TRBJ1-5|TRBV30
TGTGCCTGGAGTGTACGGGGACAGGGAGAAGTATTTAGCAATCAGCCCCAGCATTTT
CAWSVRGQGEVFSNQPQHF
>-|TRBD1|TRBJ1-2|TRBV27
TGTGCCAGCAGTTTAAGGGGGTCGACAGGGGTTGGCTATGGCTACACCTTC
CASSLRGSTGVGYGYTF
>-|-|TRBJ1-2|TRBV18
TGTGCCAGCTCACCACACGAGTCCTATGGCTACACCTTC
CASSPHESYGYTF
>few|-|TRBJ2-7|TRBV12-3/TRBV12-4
TGTGCCAGCAGTTTTTGGGGAAACGAGCAGTACTTC
CASSFWGNEQYF
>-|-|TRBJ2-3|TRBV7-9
TGTGCCAGCAGCCCGAGGGGGGAGCGGGGAAGCACAGATACGCAGTATTTT
CASSPRGERGSTDTQYF
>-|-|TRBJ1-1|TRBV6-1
TGTGCCAGCAGAACAGGGTTGAACACTGAAGCTTTCTTT
CASRTGLNTEAFF
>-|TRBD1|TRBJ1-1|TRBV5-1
TGCGCCAGCAGCTTGGGGGACAGACCCAACACTGAAGCTTTCTTT
CASSLGDRPNTEAFF
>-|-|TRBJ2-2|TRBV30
TGTGCCTGGAGTCCAAGTAACACCGGGGAGCTGTTTTTT
CAWSPSNTGELFF